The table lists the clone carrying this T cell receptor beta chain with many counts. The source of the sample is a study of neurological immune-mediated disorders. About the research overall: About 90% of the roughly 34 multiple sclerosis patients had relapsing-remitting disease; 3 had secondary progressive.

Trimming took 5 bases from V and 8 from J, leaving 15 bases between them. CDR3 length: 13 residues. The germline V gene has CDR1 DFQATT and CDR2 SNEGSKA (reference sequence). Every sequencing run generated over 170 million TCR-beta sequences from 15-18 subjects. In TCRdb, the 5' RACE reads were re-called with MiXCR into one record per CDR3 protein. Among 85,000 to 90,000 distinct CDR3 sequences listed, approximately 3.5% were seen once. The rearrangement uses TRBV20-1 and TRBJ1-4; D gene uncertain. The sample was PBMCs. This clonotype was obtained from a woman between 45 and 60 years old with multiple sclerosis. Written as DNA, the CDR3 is TGCAGTGCTCGAACCCTGGGCCGGGAAAAACTGTTTTTT. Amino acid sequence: CSARTLGREKLFF.